The clone carrying this T cell receptor (beta chain) was recorded once. Negative isolation yielded CD8+ and CD4+ T cells; FACS enriched TEMRA cells. CDR1 is DFQATT and CDR2 is SNEGSKA in the germline V gene (reference sequence). This CDR3 comprises 12 residues. With 6 bases removed from V and 6 bases from J, the gap between germline ends came to 14 bases. RNA amounts of 0.5 to 1 ug underwent reverse transcription with random hexamers. Multiplex immunoSEQ PCR targeted 54 Vbeta and 13 Jbeta TCR beta segments. TCRdb used MiXCR to reprocess the immunoSEQ multiplex PCR reads, holding one entry per CDR3 protein. The sample lists around 150,000 distinct CDR3 sequences, 94% occurring once. The source of the sample is a study of CD8 T cells in Susac syndrome.

Sequencing was performed on CD8+ T cells from PBMCs. The clonotype comes from a human donor in good health. The V gene is TRBV20-1, the J gene TRBJ1-2; a possible D gene is TRBD1 (5 bases). The chain's CDR3 is CSADLLRDGYTF. The CDR3 DNA sequence: TGCAGTGCGGATCTTCTCAGGGATGGCTACACCTTC.